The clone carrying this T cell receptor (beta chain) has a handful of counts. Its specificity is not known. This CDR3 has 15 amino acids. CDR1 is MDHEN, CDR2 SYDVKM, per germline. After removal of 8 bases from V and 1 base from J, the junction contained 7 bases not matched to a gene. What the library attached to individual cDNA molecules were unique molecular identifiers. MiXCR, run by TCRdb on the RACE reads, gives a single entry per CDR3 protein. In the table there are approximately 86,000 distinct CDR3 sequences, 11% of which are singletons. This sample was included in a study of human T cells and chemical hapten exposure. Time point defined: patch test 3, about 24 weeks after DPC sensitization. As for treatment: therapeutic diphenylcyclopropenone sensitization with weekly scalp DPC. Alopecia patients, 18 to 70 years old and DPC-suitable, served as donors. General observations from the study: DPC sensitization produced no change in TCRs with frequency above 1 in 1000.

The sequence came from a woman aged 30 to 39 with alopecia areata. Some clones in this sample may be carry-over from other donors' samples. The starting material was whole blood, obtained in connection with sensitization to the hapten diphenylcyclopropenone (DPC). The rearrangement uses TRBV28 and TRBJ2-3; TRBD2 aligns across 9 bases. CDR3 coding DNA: TGTGCCAGCGCGGGAGGGGGGGCAGGCACAGATACGCAGTATTTT. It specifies CASAGGGAGTDTQYF.